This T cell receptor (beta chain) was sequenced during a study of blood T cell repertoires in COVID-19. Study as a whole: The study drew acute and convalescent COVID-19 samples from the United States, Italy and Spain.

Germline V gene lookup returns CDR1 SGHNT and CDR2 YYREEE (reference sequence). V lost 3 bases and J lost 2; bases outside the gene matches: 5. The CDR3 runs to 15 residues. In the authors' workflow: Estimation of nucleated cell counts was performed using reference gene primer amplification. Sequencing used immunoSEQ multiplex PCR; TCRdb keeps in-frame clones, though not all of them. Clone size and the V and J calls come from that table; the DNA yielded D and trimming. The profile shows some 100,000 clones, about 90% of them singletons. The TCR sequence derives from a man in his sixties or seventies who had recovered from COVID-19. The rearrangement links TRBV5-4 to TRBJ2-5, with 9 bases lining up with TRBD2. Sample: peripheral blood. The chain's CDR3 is CASSSTSGSQETQYF. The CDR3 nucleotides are TGTGCCAGCAGCTCGACTAGCGGATCTCAAGAGACCCAGTACTTC.